The 29 T cell receptor beta chains given below trace back to one sample, sequenced in a study of CD8+ T cells in alopecia areata. The treatment was: oral pan-JAK inhibitor, 5-10 mg twice daily. Sequencing templates came from extracted RNA that was reverse transcribed into cDNA. Measured with immunoSEQ multiplex PCR; TCRdb has only the in-frame clones, and not every one. The repertoire holds 150,000 to 200,000 clones, with approximately 50% as singletons. The sample consisted of CD8+ T cells sorted from blood, taken between weeks 51 and 52, from a patient treated with tofacitinib. All receptors come from a human donor with alopecia areata.

V usage is TRBV5-6 and J usage is TRBJ1-1; a possible D gene is TRBD1 (5 bases). The ends were cut back, 4 bases at V and 4 bases at J, with 14 bases in the middle. Germline values: CDR1 SGHDT, CDR2 YYEEEE. This CDR3 has 14 residues. The CDR3 DNA reads as TGTGCCAGCAGCACCCAGGGAGGGACCACTGAAGCTTTCTTT. Protein: CASSTQGGTTEAFF.

In its sample, this clone was seen once. V is TRBV5-1 and J is TRBJ2-3; TRBD2 might be the D (7 bases). CDR3 size: 15 residues. Trimming cost V 4 bases and J 2 bases, with 14 bases left between them. Germline V gene sequence: CDR1 SGHRS, CDR2 YFSETQ. For the CDR3, the DNA is TGCGCCAGCAGCCCGGACGGGGGGCTCACAGATACGCAGTATTTT. Protein sequence: CASSPDGGLTDTQYF.

The chain combines TRBV5-1 with TRBJ2-2; the D gene is possibly TRBD2 (5 bases). The CDR3 runs to 14 residues. In germline, CDR1 is SGHRS, CDR2 YFSETQ. V gave up 7 bases and J gave up 3 bases, with 13 bases separating them. The CDR3 is CASEGVGYTGELFF. The DNA for the CDR3 is TGCGCCAGCGAGGGCGTAGGGTACACCGGGGAGCTGTTTTTT.

This clone was found a few times. The chain links TRBV7-9 to TRBJ1-2; 7 bases match TRBD1. After removal of 6 bases from V and 6 bases from J, the junction contained 13 bases not matched to a gene. The germline CDR1 and CDR2 sequences are SEHNR and FQNEAQ (reference sequence). CDR3 length: 15 residues. CDR3 protein: CASRPVDRAKDGYTF. The CDR3 nucleotides are TGTGCCAGCAGACCGGTCGACAGGGCGAAGGATGGCTACACCTTC.

This chain connects TRBV7-9 to TRBJ2-5; D is undetermined. V lost 5 bases and J 4 bases, leaving 8 bases between the germline ends. This CDR3 has 12 amino acids. Germline V gives CDR1 SEHNR, CDR2 FQNEAQ (reference sequence). The CDR3 sequence is CASSRSGETQYF. The CDR3, as DNA: TGTGCCAGCAGCCGCTCGGGAGAGACCCAGTACTTC.

V and J are TRBV6-5 and TRBJ2-7; the D is unclear. The CDR3 length is 13 residues. V gave up 0 bases and J gave up 3 bases, with 6 bases separating them. The V gene's germline CDR1 is MNHEY and CDR2 SVGAGI. Written as DNA, the CDR3 is TGTGCCAGCAGTTACTCTCGCAGCTACGAGCAGTACTTC. Encoded protein: CASSYSRSYEQYF.

The chain links TRBV2 to TRBJ1-2; D is possibly TRBD1 (6 bases). CDR3 length: 11 amino acids. Germline loops: CDR1 SNHLY, CDR2 FYNNEI. The V gene lost 6 bases and the J gene lost 7 bases, with 9 bases spanning the gap. CDR3 in amino acids: CASRLDSGYTF. The CDR3 DNA follows: TGTGCCAGCAGATTGGACAGTGGCTACACCTTC.

This clone was counted between two and nine times. The gene calls are TRBV7-9 and TRBJ1-4, with unresolved D. The CDR3 is made up of 12 amino acids. The germline V and J ends were trimmed by 8 bases and 6 bases, with 10 bases remaining between them. Germline V CDR1 and CDR2: SEHNR, FQNEAQ (reference sequence). CDR3 DNA: TGTGCCAGCGGCGGGCTGGATGAAAAACTGTTTTTT. It is translated as CASGGLDEKLFF.

This chain uses TRBV7-8 with TRBJ2-5; 9 bases agree with TRBD2. V lost 4 bases to trimming and J lost 0 bases; unmatched junction nucleotides: 6. The CDR3 sequence is 16 residues long. Per germline, CDR1 SGHVS and CDR2 FQNEAQ. The CDR3 is CASSSGLAGNQETQYF. The CDR3 DNA reads as TGTGCCAGCAGCTCAGGCCTAGCGGGGAACCAAGAGACCCAGTACTTC.

Only one count was recorded for this clone. V gene TRBV6-1 combines with J gene TRBJ2-7; 8 bases map to TRBD2. Germline V gives CDR1 MNHNS, CDR2 SASEGT. The V gene end was trimmed by 10 bases and the J gene end by 8 bases; junction bases not matched to a gene: 4. The CDR3 consists of 10 residues. This CDR3 is CATRGAQQYF. The CDR3 DNA reads TGTGCCACGCGGGGGGCCCAGCAGTACTTC.

The genes are TRBV4-1 and TRBJ2-3; 10 bases map to TRBD2. CDR1 and CDR2 (germline): MGHRA, YSYEKL. V lost 6 bases to trimming and J lost 5 bases; unmatched junction nucleotides: 14. The CDR3 sequence is 17 residues long. CDR3 amino acids: CASRGAVLAGVRDTQYF. The CDR3 region has the DNA TGCGCCAGCAGGGGGGCCGTTCTAGCGGGGGTAAGAGATACGCAGTATTTT.

The rearrangement links TRBV6-5 to TRBJ1-2, with D uncertain. This CDR3 region has 15 residues. Between the trimmed V and J ends, which lost 0 bases and 6 bases, there was a span of 14 bases. Germline CDR1 is MNHEY and CDR2 is SVGAGI. DNA for the CDR3: TGTGCCAGCAGTTACTCGCCAACATTCAGGAATGGCTACACCTTC. Protein: CASSYSPTFRNGYTF.

This chain uses TRBV5-6 with TRBJ1-6; D is perhaps TRBD1 (5 bases). V lost 2 bases to trimming and J lost 4 bases, with 13 bases between them. From germline, CDR1 is SGHDT and CDR2 YYEEEE. The CDR3 contains 16 residues. CDR3 nucleotide sequence: TGTGCCAGCAGCTTAGAGGGGTTTGGTTATAATTCACCCCTCCACTTT. This codes for CASSLEGFGYNSPLHF. The variable domain in full, completed from reference TRBV5-6 and TRBJ1-6, reads DAGVTQSPTHLIKTRGQQVTLRCSPKSGHDTVSWYQQALGQGPQFIFQYYEEEERQRGNFPDRFSGHQFPNYSSELNVNALLLGDSALYLCASSLEGFGYNSPLHFGNGTRLTVT.

The CDR3 sequence is CASSLGPGSSYNEQFF. CDR3 DNA sequence: TGTGCCAGCAGCTTAGGTCCGGGGAGCTCCTACAATGAGCAGTTCTTC. The V call is TRBV13, the J call TRBJ2-1; D may be TRBD2 (5 bases). V was cut by 0 bases and J by 0 bases, with 9 bases left in between. Germline V CDR1 and CDR2: PRHDT, FYEKMQ (reference sequence). The CDR3 has 16 amino acids.

This chain's CDR3 is CASSSRSSGSYEQYF. The CDR3 DNA reads as TGTGCCAGCTCCTCCCGGTCTAGCGGCTCCTACGAGCAGTACTTC. The genes are TRBV27 and TRBJ2-7; 7 bases fit TRBD2. Germline CDR1 and CDR2: MNHEY and SMNVEV (reference sequence). The CDR3 is 15 residues long. Trimming took 8 bases from V and 0 from J; bases not matched to a gene: 10.

The J gene is TRBJ2-1, the V gene TRBV13, with 10 bases matching TRBD2. Germline V CDR1 and CDR2: PRHDT, FYEKMQ (reference sequence). J lost 3 bases, V lost 5 bases, and 7 bases had no gene match. CDR3 size: 16 residues. CDR3 loop: CASSPSTSGVYNEQFF. The CDR3 coding sequence is TGTGCCAGCAGCCCCTCCACTAGCGGGGTCTACAATGAGCAGTTCTTC.

This sequence joins TRBV30 and TRBJ1-2, with 8 nucleotides matching TRBD1. The J segment lost 4 bases and the V segment lost 2 bases, leaving 3 bases of the junction unmatched. Germline V gene data show CDR1 as GTSNPN and CDR2 as SVGIG (reference sequence). The CDR3 is 13 residues long. This CDR3 reads CAWSRDRTYGYTF. The CDR3 coding sequence is TGTGCCTGGAGTCGGGACAGGACCTATGGCTACACCTTC.

This clone was observed a handful of times. This chain joins TRBV29-1 and TRBJ2-7, with D perhaps given as TRBD1 or TRBD2 (5 bases each). The length of the CDR3 is 15 residues. Trimming shortened V by 3 bases and J by 4 bases, and 19 bases separated the two germline ends. Germline V gives CDR1 SQVTM, CDR2 ANQGSEA. CDR3 sequence reads: CSVEGPIGTLYEQYF. DNA for the CDR3: TGCAGCGTTGAGGGTCCGATCGGGACCCTATACGAGCAGTACTTC.

This clone occurred a few times. V usage is TRBV19 and J usage is TRBJ1-5, with D unclear. V was shortened by 5 bases and J by 6 bases, with 8 bases between the two germline ends. Germline loops: CDR1 LNHDA, CDR2 SQIVND (reference sequence). CDR3 length: 12 amino acids. In DNA form, the CDR3 reads TGTGCCAGTAGTGAGGTTGGTCAGCCCCAGCATTTT. Translation gives CASSEVGQPQHF.

This clone was counted a few times. This chain connects TRBV7-9 to TRBJ2-1, with a possible D match to TRBD2 (6 bases). Germline CDR1 SEHNR, CDR2 FQNEAQ (reference sequence). The ends were cut back, 4 bases at V and 8 bases at J, with 9 bases in the middle. This CDR3 is built from 12 residues. The CDR3 sequence: CASSWRADEQFF. CDR3 sequence (DNA): TGTGCCAGCAGCTGGAGGGCCGATGAGCAGTTCTTC.

This clone was seen only a few times. Written as DNA, the CDR3 is TGCAGCGTTGACGGACTCGAAGAGACCCAGTACTTC. Residues: CSVDGLEETQYF. V usage is TRBV29-1 and J usage is TRBJ2-5; D perhaps matches TRBD2 (5 bases). This CDR3 has 12 amino acids. In germline, CDR1 is SQVTM, CDR2 ANQGSEA. V lost 3 bases to trimming and J lost 3 bases, with 8 bases between them.

This clone was counted a few times. The V call is TRBV5-4, the J call TRBJ2-3; 12 positions agree with TRBD2. This CDR3 is built from 15 residues. Looked up from germline, CDR1 is SGHNT and CDR2 is YYREEE (reference sequence). With 5 bases clipped from V and 1 base from J, the junction kept 2 bases outside the gene matches. For the CDR3, the DNA is TGTGCCAGCAGGAGGACTAGCGGGGGCACAGATACGCAGTATTTT. It encodes CASRRTSGGTDTQYF.

The chain is built from TRBV4-2 and TRBJ2-5; 10 nucleotides agree with TRBD2. With V trimmed by 4 bases and J by 5 bases, 1 base remained unmatched. Germline V gene lookup returns CDR1 LGHNA and CDR2 YNFKEQ. The CDR3 runs to 13 residues. The CDR3 DNA is TGTGCCAGCAGCCTTAGCGGGGGGGAGACCCAGTACTTC. Protein: CASSLSGGETQYF.

This sequence joins TRBV7-6 and TRBJ2-6, with D uncertain. This CDR3 has 16 amino acids. The germline CDR1 and CDR2 sequences are SGHVS and FNYEAQ. V was trimmed by 1 base and J by 2 bases, leaving 9 bases between them. CDR3 sequence (DNA): TGTGCCAGCAGCTTAGGAGAGAACCCTGGGGCCAACGTCCTGACTTTC. Translation gives CASSLGENPGANVLTF.

V gene TRBV29-1 combines with J gene TRBJ1-1; D may be TRBD1 (5 bases). The CDR3 has 11 residues. Germline loops: CDR1 SQVTM, CDR2 ANQGSEA. V was pared by 3 bases and J by 8 bases, with 10 bases between. This CDR3 is CSVEGTLEAFF. The CDR3 coding sequence is TGCAGCGTTGAGGGGACTCTCGAAGCTTTCTTT.

V usage is TRBV5-1 and J usage is TRBJ2-1, with 9 bases fitting TRBD1. Trimming at V came to 4 bases and at J to 3 bases, leaving 5 bases not matched to a gene. This CDR3 spans 15 amino acids. Germline assignment: CDR1 SGHRS and CDR2 YFSETQ. The DNA for the CDR3 is TGCGCCAGCAGCAGCGGGACAGGGATCTACAATGAGCAGTTCTTC. It translates to CASSSGTGIYNEQFF.

The rearrangement links TRBV7-9 to TRBJ1-5; no definite D call. Germline-derived CDR1 and CDR2 are SEHNR and FQNEAQ (reference sequence). The CDR3 loop spans 12 amino acids. V was shortened by 5 bases and J by 9 bases, with 11 bases between the two germline ends. The CDR3 protein is CASSRTGGPQHF. For the CDR3, the DNA is TGTGCCAGCAGCCGTACTGGCGGGCCCCAGCATTTT.

This chain joins TRBV7-3 and TRBJ2-3, with 9 bases identical to TRBD1. Germline V gives CDR1 SGHTA, CDR2 FQGTGA. The CDR3 has 15 amino acids. Unmatched junction bases numbered 10, after V lost 6 bases and J lost 6 bases. This CDR3 is CASSSGTGFYDTQYF. The CDR3 DNA is TGTGCCAGCAGTTCCGGGACAGGGTTTTACGATACGCAGTATTTT.

This clone was detected once. The chain uses TRBV12-5 and TRBJ2-7; TRBD1 matches at 9 bases. This CDR3 is built from 15 residues. V lost 5 bases, J lost 4 bases, and 9 bases stayed unmatched. CDR1 and CDR2 (germline): LGHNT, FRNRAP. DNA of the CDR3: TGTGCTAGTGGTGTTGTCCGGGACAGGGTTTACGAGCAGTACTTC. Residues: CASGVVRDRVYEQYF. The whole variable domain, filled in from reference TRBV12-5 and TRBJ2-7, reads DARVTQTPRHKVTEMGQEVTMRCQPILGHNTVFWYRQTMMQGLELLAYFRNRAPLDDSGMPKDRFSAEMPDATLATLKIQPSEPRDSAVYFCASGVVRDRVYEQYFGPGTRLTVT.